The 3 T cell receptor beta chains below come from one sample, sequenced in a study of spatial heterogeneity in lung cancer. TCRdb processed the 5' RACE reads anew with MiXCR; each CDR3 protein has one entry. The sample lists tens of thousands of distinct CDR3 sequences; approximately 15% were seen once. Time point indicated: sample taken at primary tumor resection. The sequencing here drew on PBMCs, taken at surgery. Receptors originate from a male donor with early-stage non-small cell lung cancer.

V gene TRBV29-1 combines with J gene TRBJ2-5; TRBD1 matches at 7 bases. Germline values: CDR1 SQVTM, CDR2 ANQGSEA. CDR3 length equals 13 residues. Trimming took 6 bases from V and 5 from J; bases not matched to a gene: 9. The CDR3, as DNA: TGCAGCGTCGAACAGGGGTTAGGGGAGACCCAGTACTTC. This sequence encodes CSVEQGLGETQYF. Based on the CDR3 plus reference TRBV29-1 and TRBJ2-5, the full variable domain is SAVISQKPSRDICQRGTSLTIQCQVDSQVTMMFWYRQQPGQSLTLIATANQGSEATYESGFVIDKFPISRPNLTFSTLTVSNMSPEDSSIYLCSVEQGLGETQYFGPGTRLLVL.

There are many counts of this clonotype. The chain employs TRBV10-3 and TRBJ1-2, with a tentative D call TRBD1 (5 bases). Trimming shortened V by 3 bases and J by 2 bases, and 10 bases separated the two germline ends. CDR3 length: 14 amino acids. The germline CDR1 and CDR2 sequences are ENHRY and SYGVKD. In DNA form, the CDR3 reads TGTGCCATCAGTGATTACGACAGAAACTATGGCTACACCTTC. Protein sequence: CAISDYDRNYGYTF.

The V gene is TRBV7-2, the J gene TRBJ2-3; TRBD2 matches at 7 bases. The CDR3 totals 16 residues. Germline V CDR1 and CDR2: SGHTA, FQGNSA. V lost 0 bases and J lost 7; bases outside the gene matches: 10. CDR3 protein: CASSLALSGEGHTQYF. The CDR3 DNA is TGTGCCAGCAGCTTAGCGCTCAGCGGGGAGGGGCATACGCAGTATTTT.